This T cell receptor (beta chain) was profiled in a study of long-term antiretroviral therapy in people with HIV. Sequencing relied on immunoSEQ assay v3.0, run at survey level. TCRdb keeps only in-frame clones here, not all; method: immunoSEQ multiplex PCR. The repertoire has 35,000 to 45,000 clones, 75% to 85% of them found once; the top ten carry less than 6%. With regard to this clone: What it binds is unknown.

With 2 bases clipped from V and 2 bases from J, the junction kept 6 bases outside the gene matches. Germline CDR1 reads MDHEN; CDR2 reads SYDVKM. The CDR3 is 15 amino acids. Study findings and constraints: Older ART regimens were possibly in use when the blood was collected between the mid-2000s and the late 2010s. Those clones which expanded before ART made up the dominant part of the repertoire at all time points. Spans of CDR3 length were tighter for HIV repertoires than for controls.

This material consisted of unsorted PBMCs, taken 3.4 years after starting antiretroviral therapy. The clonotype was recovered from a man under 40 with HIV. The chain carries TRBV28 and TRBJ2-7, with TRBD1 matching over 7 bases. The CDR3 reads CASSLRTDRTYEQYF. The CDR3 DNA is TGTGCCAGCAGTTTACGGACGGACAGGACCTACGAGCAGTACTTC. Looking up the rest from reference TRBV28 and TRBJ2-7 gives the full variable domain: DVKVTQSSRYLVKRTGEKVFLECVQDMDHENMFWYRQDPGLGLRLIYFSYDVKMKEKGDIPEGYSVSREKKERFSLILESASTNQTSMYLCASSLRTDRTYEQYFGPGTRLTVT.